Below, 18 T cell receptor beta chains from the same sample are listed, as sequenced in a study of Ad26.COV2.S vaccination and SARS-CoV-2 variants. Treatment denoted: roughly 19 received Ad26.COV2.S at low or high dose, single or two shots; about 5 received placebo; per-sample allocation not given. Sampling occurred on day 63 after the first vaccine or placebo injection. The method was immunoSEQ multiplex PCR; TCRdb's version includes in-frame clones alone and lacks a portion of them. The sample carries roughly 510,000 clones, approximately 90% recorded once. The sequences come from peripheral blood, collected in a trial of Ad26.COV2.S vaccine versus placebo. The source is a person between 18 and 65 years old who received the Ad26.COV2.S COVID-19 vaccine or a placebo.

The chain combines TRBV16 with TRBJ2-7; D is possibly TRBD1 or TRBD2 (6 bases each). V was cut by 2 bases and J by 0 bases, with 17 bases left in between. Germline V gives CDR1 KGHSY, CDR2 FQNENV. CDR3 length equals 17 residues. The chain's CDR3 is CASSQRISGEASYEQYF. The CDR3 coding sequence is TGTGCCAGCAGCCAAAGGATTTCAGGGGAGGCCTCCTACGAGCAGTACTTC.

This chain joins TRBV3-1 (or the pseudogene TRBV3-2) and TRBJ1-6, with D hard to call. V was cut by 4 bases and J by 1 base, with 8 bases left in between. Germline lookup yields CDR1 LGHDT and CDR2 YNNKEL (reference sequence). This CDR3 spans 15 amino acids. The CDR3 loop is CASSPGWSYNSPLHF. In DNA form, the CDR3 reads TGTGCCAGCAGCCCTGGTTGGTCCTATAATTCACCCCTCCACTTT.

CDR3 in amino acids: CASSLSYREFGNEQFF. CDR3 nucleotide sequence: TGTGCCAGCAGTTTATCGTACCGGGAGTTTGGTAATGAGCAGTTCTTC. The V call is TRBV27, the J call TRBJ2-1, with D perhaps matching TRBD2 (6 bases). V gave up 0 bases and J gave up 7 bases, with 16 bases separating them. Germline CDR1 reads MNHEY; CDR2 reads SMNVEV (reference sequence). This CDR3 has 16 amino acids.

The chain links TRBV4-1 to TRBJ2-7; D is unresolved. Germline V gene lookup returns CDR1 MGHRA and CDR2 YSYEKL. Deletions cut 3 bases from V and 0 bases from J, with 3 bases between. The CDR3 is 12 residues long. DNA for the CDR3: TGCGCCAGCAGCCACCTCTCCTACGAGCAGTACTTC. This encodes CASSHLSYEQYF.

This rearrangement joins TRBV11-1 to TRBJ2-7; a possible D gene is TRBD1 (6 bases). The CDR3 totals 16 residues. Deletions cut 5 bases from V and 0 bases from J, with 17 bases between. Germline V gene lookup returns CDR1 SGHAT and CDR2 FQDESV (reference sequence). Here the CDR3 reads CASSMRSQGLSYEQYF. The CDR3 DNA reads TGTGCCAGCAGCATGAGATCACAGGGCCTCTCCTACGAGCAGTACTTC.

The genes are TRBV5-1 and TRBJ2-7, with D possibly being TRBD1 (6 bases). CDR1 is SGHRS and CDR2 is YFSETQ in the germline V gene. The CDR3 is made up of 14 amino acids. Trimming removed 4 bases at V and 7 bases at J, with 18 bases between. The CDR3 is CASSNQQGLVEQYF. In nucleotides, the CDR3 is TGCGCCAGCAGCAATCAACAGGGATTAGTAGAGCAGTACTTC.

The chain has TRBV11-2 and TRBJ1-4, with D possibly matching TRBD1 (5 bases). This CDR3 spans 15 amino acids. Germline V gene sequence: CDR1 SGHAT, CDR2 FQNNGV. V shed 6 bases and J shed 7 bases, with 18 bases lying between them. CDR3 loop: CASSRDGGVGEKLFF. The CDR3 nucleotides read TGTGCCAGCAGTCGGGACGGGGGGGTCGGTGAAAAACTGTTTTTT.

The genes are TRBV9 and TRBJ2-1, with TRBD2 identical over 10 bases. V trimming: 0 bases; J trimming: 5 bases; junction bases outside the gene matches: 5. The germline CDR1 and CDR2 sequences are SGDLS and YYNGEE. The CDR3 is 16 amino acids. The CDR3 is CASSVALAGVDNEQFF. Written as DNA, the CDR3 is TGTGCCAGCAGCGTAGCTCTAGCGGGAGTCGACAATGAGCAGTTCTTC.

The chain couples TRBV29-1 to TRBJ2-4; TRBD2 matches 11 bases. This CDR3 has 12 amino acids. The germline V gene has CDR1 SQVTM and CDR2 ANQGSEA. The V and J ends lost 6 bases and 10 bases, in that order; junction bases with no gene match: 5. The CDR3 region has the DNA TGCAGCGTCGTAGCGGGAGGGGGAATTCAGTACTTC. Protein sequence: CSVVAGGGIQYF.

The chain has TRBV6-4 and TRBJ2-1; 11 positions match TRBD2. Germline CDR1 is MRHNA and CDR2 is SNTAGT. Unmatched junction bases numbered 6, after V lost 4 bases and J lost 4 bases. The CDR3 extends over 16 amino acids. The CDR3 nucleotides are TGTGCCAGCAGTGTCTCACTAGCGGGAGCTTACAATGAGCAGTTCTTC. It is translated as CASSVSLAGAYNEQFF.

The chain is built from TRBV28 and TRBJ2-7, with 8 positions matching TRBD2. V was clipped by 8 bases and J by 1 base; unmatched bases: 13. This CDR3 contains 16 residues. The germline V gene encodes CDR1 MDHEN and CDR2 SYDVKM. CDR3 DNA: TGTGCCAGCCGCATTTCTGCGGGAGGCCCGTCCTACGAGCAGTACTTC. It encodes CASRISAGGPSYEQYF.

The chain employs TRBV28 and TRBJ1-1, with no clear D. The V end was cut by 6 bases, the J end by 7 bases, with 9 bases between. CDR1 is MDHEN, CDR2 SYDVKM, per germline. The CDR3 is 11 amino acids. CDR3 sequence: CASSRGNEAFF. The CDR3 nucleotides are TGTGCCAGCAGCCGTGGGAATGAAGCTTTCTTT.

V and J are TRBV30 and TRBJ1-2, with 7 bases aligning to TRBD1. V trimming: 4 bases; J trimming: 8 bases; junction bases outside the gene matches: 16. This CDR3 has 15 amino acids. Looked up from germline, CDR1 is GTSNPN and CDR2 is SVGIG (reference sequence). CDR3 residues: CAWKGSRTGLWGYTF. CDR3 nucleotides: TGTGCCTGGAAAGGGAGTCGGACAGGCCTGTGGGGCTACACCTTC.

The gene calls are TRBV7-3 and TRBJ2-1; TRBD1 aligns across 9 bases. CDR1 SGHTA and CDR2 FQGTGA come from the germline V gene. J was trimmed by 7 bases and V by 5 bases; bases with no gene match: 15. The CDR3 has 17 amino acids. This chain's CDR3 is CASSPYPTGGLGNEQFF. The CDR3 coding sequence is TGTGCCAGCAGCCCGTACCCGACAGGGGGTTTAGGGAATGAGCAGTTCTTC.

J is TRBJ1-3 and V is TRBV4-3, with 7 nucleotides matching TRBD1. In germline, CDR1 is LGHNA, CDR2 YSLEER. The CDR3 has 15 amino acids. Trimming cost V 1 base and J 4 bases; bases outside gene matches: 4. CDR3 DNA sequence: TGCGCCAGCAGCCAAGCAGGGGGTCAGGGAAACACCATATATTTT. Its protein is CASSQAGGQGNTIYF.

This chain links TRBV27 with TRBJ2-1, with a possible D match to TRBD1 (5 bases). Germline V gene data show CDR1 as MNHEY and CDR2 as SMNVEV (reference sequence). V was clipped by 5 bases and J by 1 base, with 12 bases between them. The CDR3 length is 15 residues. CDR3 sequence reads: CASSPDIQSYNEQFF. The CDR3 coding sequence is TGTGCCAGCAGTCCGGACATCCAATCCTACAATGAGCAGTTCTTC.

This clone was seen a single time. The chain uses TRBV28 and TRBJ1-2; D not certain. Germline V gives CDR1 MDHEN, CDR2 SYDVKM. The CDR3 contains 13 residues. V was shortened by 4 bases and J by 2 bases, with 8 bases between the two germline ends. For the CDR3, the DNA is TGTGCCAGCAGTTCCCTCAGGAACTATGGCTACACCTTC. Protein: CASSSLRNYGYTF.

V and J are TRBV4-1 and TRBJ2-7; possible D gene TRBD1, 5 bases. CDR1 MGHRA and CDR2 YSYEKL come from the germline V gene. CDR3 size: 15 residues. Trimming shortened V by 1 base and J by 3 bases, and 13 bases separated the two germline ends. The CDR3 protein is CASSQALGEVYEQYF. CDR3 bases: TGCGCCAGCAGCCAAGCTTTAGGGGAAGTCTACGAGCAGTACTTC.